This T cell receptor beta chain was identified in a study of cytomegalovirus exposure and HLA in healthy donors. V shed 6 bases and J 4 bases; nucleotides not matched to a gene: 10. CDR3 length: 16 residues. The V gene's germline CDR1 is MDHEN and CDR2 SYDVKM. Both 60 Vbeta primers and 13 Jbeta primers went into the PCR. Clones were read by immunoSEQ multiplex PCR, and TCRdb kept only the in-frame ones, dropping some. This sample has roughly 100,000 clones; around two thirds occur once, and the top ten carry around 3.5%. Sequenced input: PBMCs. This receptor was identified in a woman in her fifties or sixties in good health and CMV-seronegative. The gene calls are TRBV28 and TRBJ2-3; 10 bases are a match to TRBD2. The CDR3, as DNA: TGTGCCAGCAGGGACCCTAGCGGGGGCCTATCAGATACGCAGTATTTT. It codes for CASRDPSGGLSDTQYF.